A single sample is the source of the 20 T cell receptor beta chains below, sequenced in a study of response to subunit inactivated influenza vaccine. MiXCR, applied by TCRdb to the RT-PCR reads, yields one record per CDR3 protein. There are about 530,000 distinct CDR3 sequences in the sample; 13% occur only once, and under 15% lies in the top ten. The source was PBMCs from blood, collected about 6 weeks after vaccination. The receptors stem from a man over 45 who received an inactivated influenza vaccine.

The J gene is TRBJ2-1, the V gene TRBV4-3, with TRBD2 matching over 10 bases. Germline CDR1 LGHNA, CDR2 YSLEER. The CDR3 contains 17 residues. Trimming cost V 1 base and J 2 bases; bases outside gene matches: 5. DNA of the CDR3: TGCGCCAGCAGCCAAGGAATAGCGGGGGGAGCCTACAATGAGCAGTTCTTC. The encoded protein is CASSQGIAGGAYNEQFF.

This clonotype has a handful of counts. This chain joins TRBV15 and TRBJ2-1; 7 bases map to TRBD2. The CDR3 has 16 residues. The trim removed 1 base at V and 0 bases at J, leaving 3 bases unmatched. Germline values: CDR1 LNHNV, CDR2 YYDKDF (reference sequence). For the CDR3, the DNA is TGTGCCACCAGCAGAGGAGCGGGACTCTCCTACAATGAGCAGTTCTTC. This codes for CATSRGAGLSYNEQFF.

This clonotype was detected many times. The V and J genes are TRBV29-1 and TRBJ2-1; 16 bases fit TRBD2. CDR1 and CDR2 (germline): SQVTM, ANQGSEA. V shed 8 bases, J shed 4 bases, and the junction held 8 bases outside the gene matches. This CDR3 spans 16 amino acids. The CDR3 nucleotides are TGCAGCCCCGGGACTAGCGGGGGGGTTTCATACAATGAGCAGTTCTTC. It encodes CSPGTSGGVSYNEQFF.

The chain links TRBV7-3 to TRBJ1-5; TRBD1 might be the D (5 bases). The CDR3 contains 19 residues. Germline-derived CDR1 and CDR2 are SGHTA and FQGTGA. Deletions cut 5 bases from V and 8 bases from J, with 31 bases between. For the CDR3, the DNA is TGTGCCAGCAGCAACACGTGTAGGGGAGGTCGGGGATGGCGGAAGCCCCAGCATTTT. Translating gives CASSNTCRGGRGWRKPQHF.

This clonotype was seen at least ten times. The chain carries TRBV6-2 or TRBV6-3 and TRBJ2-7; 11 bases align to TRBD1. The trim removed 6 bases at V and 5 bases at J, leaving 3 bases unmatched. Germline lookup yields CDR1 MNHEY and CDR2 SVGEGT. This CDR3 comprises 13 residues. CDR3 sequence: CASRGQGANEQYF. CDR3 bases: TGTGCCAGCAGAGGACAGGGGGCGAACGAGCAGTACTTC.

This chain connects TRBV10-3 to TRBJ2-7, with D possibly matching TRBD1 (5 bases). Between the trimmed V and J ends, which lost 5 bases and 0 bases, there was a span of 14 bases. This CDR3 region has 15 residues. Germline V gene sequence: CDR1 ENHRY, CDR2 SYGVKD. CDR3 bases: TGTGCCATCAGTCAGGGTGCCCTCAGCTCCTACGAGCAGTACTTC. It codes for CAISQGALSSYEQYF.

This clonotype was recorded a few times. The chain uses TRBV5-1 and TRBJ2-5; D possibly corresponds to TRBD2 (6 bases). The CDR3 has 13 residues. Trimming took off 4 bases at V and 4 bases at J, with 11 bases between the two ends. Per germline, CDR1 SGHRS and CDR2 YFSETQ. CDR3: CASSKLAGETQYF. The CDR3 region has the DNA TGCGCCAGCAGCAAACTAGCAGGAGAGACCCAGTACTTC.

This clonotype has a handful of counts. This sequence joins TRBV5-1 and TRBJ2-4; 7 positions match TRBD1. Looked up from germline, CDR1 is SGHRS and CDR2 is YFSETQ. The V and J ends lost 0 bases and 6 bases, in that order; junction bases with no gene match: 27. The CDR3 totals 22 residues. The CDR3 DNA reads TGCGCCAGCAGCTTGGGGGACAGCGGAACCACCAACAATAACAAACGGGGAAACATTCAGTACTTC. Residues: CASSLGDSGTTNNNKRGNIQYF.

The chain recombines TRBV7-2 with TRBJ1-5; D gene unclear. Germline-derived CDR1 and CDR2 are SGHTA and FQGNSA. V was trimmed by 1 base and J by 4 bases, leaving 11 bases between them. The CDR3 consists of 15 residues. CDR3 bases: TGTGCCAGCAGCTTAGGGTTGGCGGGGAATCAGCCCCAGCATTTT. The encoded protein is CASSLGLAGNQPQHF.

This clonotype occurred many times. This chain uses TRBV4-1 with TRBJ2-2, with D uncertain. CDR3 size: 13 residues. With 2 bases removed from V and 4 bases from J, the gap between germline ends came to 5 bases. The germline CDR1 and CDR2 sequences are MGHRA and YSYEKL. Here the CDR3 DNA reads TGCGCCAGCAGCCAAACTACCACCGGGGAGCTGTTTTTT. Protein sequence: CASSQTTTGELFF.

V and J are TRBV20-1 and TRBJ2-5; the match to TRBD2 covers 14 bases. Germline assignment: CDR1 DFQATT and CDR2 SNEGSKA (reference sequence). There are 15 residues in the CDR3. V trimming: 3 bases; J trimming: 7 bases; junction bases outside the gene matches: 7. The CDR3 region is CSARGLAGVSGTQYF. CDR3 coding DNA: TGCAGTGCTAGGGGACTAGCGGGAGTGTCCGGGACCCAGTACTTC.

This clonotype was observed a handful of times. The chain has TRBV10-2 and TRBJ2-7; D possibly corresponds to TRBD1 (6 bases). Trimming removed 2 bases at V and 3 bases at J, with 14 bases between. This CDR3 contains 15 residues. In germline, CDR1 is WSHSY, CDR2 SAAADI. The CDR3 sequence is CASSEGDIGIYEQYF. The CDR3 DNA sequence: TGCGCCAGCAGTGAGGGGGACATTGGGATCTACGAGCAGTACTTC.

V usage is TRBV10-3 and J usage is TRBJ2-2, with D perhaps given as TRBD1 or TRBD2 (5 bases each). CDR1 and CDR2 (germline): ENHRY, SYGVKD. V lost 5 bases to trimming and J lost 1 base, with 14 bases between them. This CDR3 spans 16 amino acids. The CDR3 region is CAISQAGTGNTGELFF. DNA of the CDR3: TGTGCCATCAGTCAAGCAGGGACGGGGAACACCGGGGAGCTGTTTTTT.

This clonotype came up a few times. The genes are TRBV10-2 and TRBJ1-6; maybe TRBD1 (5 bases). The CDR3 runs 15 residues. The V end lost 9 bases, the J end lost 5 bases, and 17 bases lay between the germline ends. CDR1 WSHSY and CDR2 SAAADI come from the germline V gene. The CDR3 is CASIGQRRNNSPLHF. The CDR3, as DNA: TGCGCCAGTATAGGACAACGGAGGAATAATTCACCCCTCCACTTT.

The chain recombines TRBV20-1 with TRBJ1-5; D possibly corresponds to TRBD1 (5 bases). The germline V gene has CDR1 DFQATT and CDR2 SNEGSKA (reference sequence). V lost 0 bases and J lost 0, with 18 bases in between. The length of the CDR3 is 18 residues. DNA for the CDR3: TGCAGTGCTAGAGATACCCTGAGGGAGGGGCGTAGCAATCAGCCCCAGCATTTT. This codes for CSARDTLREGRSNQPQHF.

This clonotype came up a few times. V usage is TRBV7-9 and J usage is TRBJ1-1; D is possibly TRBD1 (6 bases). Germline V lookup: CDR1 SEHNR, CDR2 FQNEAQ (reference sequence). V shed 10 bases and J shed 6 bases, with 12 bases lying between them. This CDR3 comprises 11 residues. CDR3 DNA: TGTGCCATCAAGAGGGGGGCTGAAGCTTTCTTT. It codes for CAIKRGAEAFF.

The chain links TRBV6-1 to TRBJ2-1; D uncertain. Germline V lookup: CDR1 MNHNS, CDR2 SASEGT. The CDR3 has 13 residues. The germline V and J ends were trimmed by 4 bases and 7 bases, with 11 bases remaining between them. The CDR3 reads CASSGTDRNEQFF. CDR3 sequence (DNA): TGTGCCAGCAGTGGGACGGATAGGAATGAGCAGTTCTTC.

In this sample, this clonotype turned up a few times. This chain joins TRBV9 and TRBJ1-5; the D is unclear. CDR3 size: 14 residues. The germline V gene has CDR1 SGDLS and CDR2 YYNGEE. The V end lost 2 bases, the J end lost 0 bases, and 6 bases lay between the germline ends. CDR3 protein: CASSVGYSNQPQHF. DNA of the CDR3: TGTGCCAGCAGCGTCGGATATAGCAATCAGCCCCAGCATTTT.

The chain couples TRBV20-1 to TRBJ2-7; weak D call: TRBD2 (6 bases). Trimming shortened V by 2 bases and J by 0 bases, and 11 bases separated the two germline ends. Germline V gene data show CDR1 as DFQATT and CDR2 as SNEGSKA (reference sequence). This CDR3 spans 14 amino acids. The CDR3 region is CSARLAGSSYEQYF. Written as DNA, the CDR3 is TGCAGTGCTAGACTGGCGGGGAGCTCCTACGAGCAGTACTTC.

Comments on this clonotype: Compared with germline, one end of the junction differs, possibly owing to a read error. The chain joins TRBV18 to TRBJ1-2; D gene uncertain. CDR1 is KGHSH and CDR2 is LQKENI in the germline V gene. The CDR3 is 12 residues long. The CDR3 is CASSPPNDGYTF. CDR3 nucleotides: TGTGCCAGCTCACCACCTAACGATGGCTACACCTTC.